The 24 T cell receptor beta chains listed next were all sequenced from one sample in a study of blood T cell repertoires in COVID-19. Only in-frame clones appear in the TCRdb table, and some are missing; sequencing was by immunoSEQ multiplex PCR. Altogether 130,000 to 150,000 clones are present, around 81% being singletons, with the ten largest covering roughly 13%. The sample was peripheral blood. The source of these receptors is a man aged 55-75 years with active or convalescent COVID-19.

The V gene is TRBV7-3, the J gene TRBJ2-5; a possible D gene is TRBD1 (6 bases). V lost 4 bases and J lost 10, with 16 bases in between. Germline V gene lookup returns CDR1 SGHTA and CDR2 FQGTGA. This CDR3 is 13 amino acids long. CDR3 in DNA: TGTGCCAGCAGCTCGGAACAGGGAAGTGACCAGTACTTC. Translation gives CASSSEQGSDQYF.

The rearrangement joins TRBV18 to TRBJ2-2, with a weak D call TRBD2 (5 bases). Germline V gives CDR1 KGHSH, CDR2 LQKENI. The CDR3 has 15 amino acids. V shed 8 bases and J shed 6 bases, with 19 bases lying between them. In DNA form, the CDR3 reads TGTGCCAGCCGTGGACTTTCCCGCGGTGCCGGGGAGCTGTTTTTT. Amino acid sequence: CASRGLSRGAGELFF.

The chain recombines TRBV7-2 with TRBJ2-7; D ambiguous. V lost 1 base to trimming and J lost 3 bases, with 13 bases between them. Per germline, CDR1 SGHTA and CDR2 FQGNSA. CDR3 size: 15 residues. The CDR3 sequence is CASSLVSGSGYEQYF. CDR3 in DNA: TGTGCCAGCAGCTTAGTTTCCGGGTCGGGCTACGAGCAGTACTTC.

A few counts support this clone. This chain links TRBV30 with TRBJ2-7; D is perhaps TRBD1 (5 bases). This CDR3 is 12 amino acids long. V was clipped by 2 bases and J by 4 bases, with 9 bases between them. From germline, CDR1 is GTSNPN and CDR2 SVGIG (reference sequence). CDR3 loop: CAWSFRAYEQYF. The CDR3 nucleotides are TGTGCCTGGAGTTTCAGGGCGTACGAGCAGTACTTC.

J is TRBJ2-7 and V is TRBV28, with 10 bases fitting TRBD2. Germline lookup yields CDR1 MDHEN and CDR2 SYDVKM. Trimming removed 10 bases from V and 2 bases from J; junction bases left unmatched: 8. The CDR3 extends over 14 amino acids. CDR3 in DNA: TGTGCCACCTTAGCGGGAGGACCCACCTACGAGCAGTACTTC. Encoded protein: CATLAGGPTYEQYF.

A few counts support this clone. This chain uses TRBV9 with TRBJ1-5; possibly TRBD1 for D (5 bases). Trimming removed 0 bases from V and 4 bases from J, with 11 bases in between. This CDR3 is built from 15 residues. Germline-derived CDR1 and CDR2 are SGDLS and YYNGEE. CDR3 region: CASSVDAGGNQPQHF. CDR3 nucleotides: TGTGCCAGCAGCGTAGACGCGGGGGGGAATCAGCCCCAGCATTTT.

The chain joins TRBV7-2 to TRBJ1-1, with 9 bases identical to TRBD1. CDR3 length: 15 residues. V trimming: 5 bases; J trimming: 0 bases; junction bases outside the gene matches: 4. Germline CDR1 and CDR2: SGHTA and FQGNSA. The chain's CDR3 is CASSLQGAVNTEAFF. The CDR3, as DNA: TGTGCCAGCAGCCTACAGGGGGCCGTGAACACTGAAGCTTTCTTT.

This sequence joins TRBV3-1 (or the pseudogene TRBV3-2) and TRBJ1-4, with D possibly being TRBD1 (6 bases). V was clipped by 6 bases and J by 10 bases, with 27 bases between them. This CDR3 has 17 amino acids. From germline, CDR1 is LGHDT and CDR2 YNNKEL (reference sequence). CDR3 protein: CASSHRRHGGHNRKLFF. CDR3 bases: TGTGCCAGCAGTCACCGGAGACACGGGGGGCATAATAGAAAACTGTTTTTT.

The chain's CDR3 is CASSAGQGGQPQHF. CDR3 nucleotides: TGTGCCAGCAGCGCGGGACAGGGGGGTCAGCCCCAGCATTTT. J is TRBJ1-5 and V is TRBV9; 11 bases match TRBD1. The CDR3 spans 14 residues. Germline V CDR1 and CDR2: SGDLS, YYNGEE. With V trimmed by 3 bases and J by 6 bases, 2 bases remained unmatched.

The chain uses TRBV15 and TRBJ2-1; TRBD1 matches 11 bases. The CDR3 sequence is 18 residues long. CDR1 is LNHNV and CDR2 is YYDKDF in the germline V gene (reference sequence). V dropped 0 bases and J dropped 4; count of bases not matched to a gene: 8. The chain's CDR3 is CATSRDLLRDRGYNEQFF. The CDR3 DNA is TGTGCCACCAGCAGAGATTTGCTTAGGGACAGGGGGTACAATGAGCAGTTCTTC.

The genes are TRBV19 and TRBJ2-1; 8 bases map to TRBD2. CDR1 and CDR2 (germline): LNHDA, SQIVND (reference sequence). The CDR3 sequence is 13 residues long. Losses at the gene ends were 7 bases for V and 8 bases for J; bases not matched to a gene: 7. CDR3 region: CASKQAGGDEQFF. CDR3 nucleotides: TGTGCCAGTAAGCAGGCCGGGGGGGATGAGCAGTTCTTC.

The V call is TRBV18, the J call TRBJ1-1, with 8 bases identical to TRBD1. CDR1 and CDR2 (germline): KGHSH, LQKENI. V shed 4 bases and J 10 bases; nucleotides not matched to a gene: 14. The CDR3 runs to 15 residues. This chain's CDR3 is CASSLETVQTGGAFF. The CDR3 DNA reads as TGTGCCAGCTCACTCGAAACCGTACAAACAGGGGGAGCTTTCTTT. Using reference TRBV18 and TRBJ1-1 for the parts outside the CDR3, the full variable domain is NAGVMQNPRHLVRRRGQEARLRCSPMKGHSHVYWYRQLPEEGLKFMVYLQKENIIDESGMPKERFSAEFPKEGPSILRIQQVVRGDSAAYFCASSLETVQTGGAFFGQGTRLTVV.

This clone was observed once. V and J are TRBV11-2 and TRBJ2-1; 8 nucleotides agree with TRBD2. This CDR3 has 13 amino acids. CDR1 and CDR2 from the germline V gene are SGHAT and FQNNGV. V lost 5 bases and J lost 7; bases outside the gene matches: 4. The CDR3: CASSPQRENEQFF. The CDR3 DNA sequence: TGTGCCAGCAGCCCACAGCGGGAGAATGAGCAGTTCTTC.

The chain employs TRBV6-6 and TRBJ2-7; TRBD1 aligns across 9 bases. The ends lost 1 base at V and 1 base at J; junction bases unmatched: 5. Germline lookup yields CDR1 MNHNY and CDR2 SVGAGI (reference sequence). The CDR3 has 16 amino acids. DNA for the CDR3: TGTGCCAGCAGTTACTTGGGACAGGGTTTTTCCTACGAGCAGTACTTC. Translated, it gives CASSYLGQGFSYEQYF.

The rearrangement uses TRBV7-9 and TRBJ2-3; TRBD2 agrees at 9 bases. V shed 2 bases and J 2 bases; nucleotides not matched to a gene: 8. From germline, CDR1 is SEHNR and CDR2 FQNEAQ (reference sequence). This CDR3 has 17 amino acids. The CDR3 spells CASSLPTSGLDTDTQYF. For the CDR3, the DNA is TGTGCCAGCAGCTTACCGACTAGCGGATTAGACACAGATACGCAGTATTTT. The full variable domain, in which reference TRBV7-9 and TRBJ2-3 provide the parts outside the CDR3, is DTGVSQNPRHKITKRGQNVTFRCDPISEHNRLYWYRQTLGQGPEFLTYFQNEAQLEKSRLLSDRFSAERPKGSFSTLEIQRTEQGDSAMYLCASSLPTSGLDTDTQYFGPGTRLTVL.

J is TRBJ2-2 and V is TRBV19; D possibly corresponds to TRBD1 (6 bases). This CDR3 comprises 16 residues. V lost 7 bases and J lost 5, with 20 bases in between. Looked up from germline, CDR1 is LNHDA and CDR2 is SQIVND (reference sequence). For the CDR3, the DNA is TGTGCCAGTACCTCCTCGGACAGCCATTGGACCGGGGAGCTGTTTTTT. This translates into CASTSSDSHWTGELFF.

The V gene is TRBV4-2, the J gene TRBJ1-2, with D hard to call. The germline gives CDR1 LGHNA, CDR2 YNFKEQ. CDR3 length equals 15 residues. V lost 1 base to trimming and J lost 1 base, with 10 bases between them. The DNA of the CDR3 is TGTGCCAGCAGCCAAGGAGGAGGGAATAACTATGGCTACACCTTC. It translates to CASSQGGGNNYGYTF.

J is TRBJ2-7 and V is TRBV11-2, with D possibly matching TRBD2 (7 bases). The germline V gene has CDR1 SGHAT and CDR2 FQNNGV. CDR3 length equals 17 residues. The V and J ends lost 5 bases and 5 bases respectively, with 25 bases between them. The CDR3 DNA reads TGTGCCAGCAGCCAAATTCTCGGAGGGGGGGGAAGAAACGAGCAGTACTTC. Its protein product is CASSQILGGGGRNEQYF.

Note on this clone: The junction does not match germline at one end; this may be a read error. The gene calls are TRBV2 and TRBJ2-6; D possibly corresponds to TRBD1 (5 bases). Per germline, CDR1 SNHLY and CDR2 FYNNEI. The CDR3 sequence is 16 residues long. The CDR3 DNA reads as TGTGCCAGCATGAAGGCAGGGTTCTCTCGGGCCAACGTCCTGACTTTC. Its protein is CASMKAGFSRANVLTF.

V and J are TRBV9 and TRBJ2-5; D is perhaps TRBD2 (6 bases). Germline CDR1 and CDR2: SGDLS and YYNGEE. This CDR3 is 17 amino acids long. V was trimmed by 0 bases and J by 5 bases, leaving 20 bases between them. CDR3 protein: CASSVAGWSHRGETQYF. The CDR3 region has the DNA TGTGCCAGCAGCGTAGCCGGTTGGAGCCATCGGGGGGAGACCCAGTACTTC.

The V gene is TRBV7-2, the J gene TRBJ1-2, with TRBD1 identical over 8 bases. After removal of 5 bases from V and 8 bases from J, the junction contained 13 bases not matched to a gene. The CDR3 is 15 residues long. Per germline, CDR1 SGHTA and CDR2 FQGNSA. The CDR3 DNA is TGTGCCAGCAGCCCCACGGGACAGGTGGGGGAAGGCTACACCTTC. Amino acids: CASSPTGQVGEGYTF.

This chain joins TRBV15 and TRBJ1-5; D unresolved. There are 14 residues in the CDR3. V lost 0 bases and J lost 2, with 5 bases in between. Germline V gene data show CDR1 as LNHNV and CDR2 as YYDKDF (reference sequence). The CDR3 is CATSRDSGNQPQHF. The CDR3 DNA reads as TGTGCCACCAGCAGAGATTCCGGCAATCAGCCCCAGCATTTT.

The rearrangement joins TRBV3-1 (or the pseudogene TRBV3-2) to TRBJ1-2; a possible D gene is TRBD1 (6 bases). The CDR3 is 13 amino acids. With 4 bases removed from V and 2 bases from J, the gap between germline ends came to 8 bases. Germline V CDR1 and CDR2: LGHDT, YNNKEL (reference sequence). The CDR3 coding sequence is TGTGCCAGCAGCCCCGACAGGAACTATGGCTACACCTTC. Protein product: CASSPDRNYGYTF.

The chain carries TRBV27 and TRBJ1-4; TRBD1 matches at 7 bases. Per germline, CDR1 MNHEY and CDR2 SMNVEV (reference sequence). J was trimmed by 4 bases and V by 5 bases; bases with no gene match: 10. The CDR3 contains 16 residues. CDR3 DNA sequence: TGTGCCAGCAGTAACCCGAACAGGGGAATTAATGAAAAACTGTTTTTT. Protein product: CASSNPNRGINEKLFF.